These 11 T cell receptor beta chains were all obtained from the same sample, sequenced in a study of blood T cell repertoires in COVID-19. Clones were sequenced by immunoSEQ multiplex PCR, and TCRdb holds only the in-frame ones, with some missing. The table shows 100,000 or so clones, with approximately 92% occurring only once. Specimen: peripheral blood. The receptors were sampled from a man aged 45-65 years with active COVID-19.

The genes are TRBV28 and TRBJ1-5, with 12 bases matching TRBD1. V lost 6 bases and J lost 8; bases outside the gene matches: 8. The CDR3 spans 15 residues. Per the germline V gene, CDR1 is MDHEN and CDR2 is SYDVKM. CDR3 amino acids: CASSALGQGAKPQHF. CDR3 nucleotide sequence: TGTGCCAGCAGCGCCCTGGGACAGGGGGCTAAGCCCCAGCATTTT.

This clone came up a few times. This rearrangement joins TRBV7-9 to TRBJ2-1; 7 bases map to TRBD1. The germline CDR1 and CDR2 sequences are SEHNR and FQNEAQ (reference sequence). The CDR3 runs 12 residues. V was clipped by 5 bases and J by 9 bases; unmatched bases: 4. CDR3 coding DNA: TGTGCCAGCAGCCCGACAGGGTTTGAGCAGTTCTTC. Translated, it gives CASSPTGFEQFF.

This chain joins TRBV5-4 and TRBJ2-2; tentatively, D is TRBD2 (5 bases). The CDR3 loop spans 16 amino acids. Germline V lookup: CDR1 SGHNT, CDR2 YYREEE (reference sequence). The V and J ends lost 0 bases and 6 bases respectively, with 15 bases between them. This CDR3 is CASSLASGLASGELFF. For the CDR3, the DNA is TGTGCCAGCAGCTTGGCAAGCGGTTTAGCGTCCGGGGAGCTGTTTTTT. Full variable domain (remainder filled in from reference TRBV5-4 and TRBJ2-2): ETGVTQSPTHLIKTRGQQVTLRCSSQSGHNTVSWYQQALGQGPQFIFQYYREEENGRGNFPPRFSGLQFPNYSSELNVNALELDDSALYLCASSLASGLASGELFFGEGSRLTVL.

This chain connects TRBV5-1 to TRBJ2-2; 10 bases are shared with TRBD2. The ends lost 3 bases at V and 3 bases at J; junction bases unmatched: 5. This CDR3 is 16 amino acids long. Germline V gene lookup returns CDR1 SGHRS and CDR2 YFSETQ. CDR3 region: CASSSTAGGDTGELFF. The CDR3 DNA is TGCGCCAGCAGCTCGACAGCGGGAGGGGACACCGGGGAGCTGTTTTTT.

The chain links TRBV11-1 to TRBJ2-3; 8 bases are a match to TRBD2. Trimming took 4 bases from V and 1 from J; bases not matched to a gene: 7. Germline CDR1 reads SGHAT; CDR2 reads FQDESV (reference sequence). The CDR3 extends over 16 amino acids. CDR3 region: CASSYAFSGGTDTQYF. The CDR3 coding sequence is TGTGCCAGCAGCTACGCATTTAGCGGGGGCACAGATACGCAGTATTTT.

The chain carries TRBV12-3 or TRBV12-4 and TRBJ1-1, with D perhaps matching TRBD1 (5 bases). V lost 5 bases to trimming and J lost 10 bases, with 14 bases between them. The CDR3 runs to 12 residues. CDR3 in DNA: TGTGCCAGCAGTCTCACGGGGGATGTAGCTTTCTTT. Amino acids: CASSLTGDVAFF.

This rearrangement joins TRBV4-1 to TRBJ2-5; 9 nucleotides match TRBD2. Looked up from germline, CDR1 is MGHRA and CDR2 is YSYEKL. The V segment lost 1 base and the J segment 6 bases; nucleotides outside the gene matches: 18. The CDR3 has 19 residues. The CDR3 DNA is TGCGCCAGCAGCCAAGTTGGCGCGGGACTAGCCTTAGGATGGAAGACCCAGTACTTC. It is translated as CASSQVGAGLALGWKTQYF.

The V call is TRBV2, the J call TRBJ2-7; tentatively, D is TRBD2 (6 bases). Trimming left V 6 bases short and J 0 bases short, with 9 bases between. The CDR3 consists of 13 residues. Germline V CDR1 and CDR2: SNHLY, FYNNEI. The CDR3 is CASREGSSYEQYF. CDR3 DNA sequence: TGTGCCAGCAGGGAGGGCAGCTCCTACGAGCAGTACTTC.

In this sample, this clone turned up once. Written as DNA, the CDR3 is TGTGCCAGCAGCCACGGGGGGTTTTACGAGCAGTACTTC. Amino acids: CASSHGGFYEQYF. This chain links TRBV16 with TRBJ2-7, with 7 bases lining up with TRBD2. Germline values: CDR1 KGHSY, CDR2 FQNENV. V lost 3 bases, J lost 4 bases, and 3 bases stayed unmatched. The length of the CDR3 is 13 residues.

The rearrangement uses TRBV9 and TRBJ2-7; possible D gene TRBD2, 6 bases. CDR3 length: 14 residues. The germline V and J ends were trimmed by 0 bases and 3 bases, with 10 bases remaining between them. The germline V gene encodes CDR1 SGDLS and CDR2 YYNGEE. In nucleotides, the CDR3 is TGTGCCAGCAGCGTAGAGCTGGGGGGCTACGAGCAGTACTTC. Encoded protein: CASSVELGGYEQYF.

The V gene is TRBV27, the J gene TRBJ1-2; TRBD1 might be the D (6 bases). This CDR3 has 16 residues. Trimming took off 5 bases at V and 4 bases at J, with 20 bases between the two ends. In germline, CDR1 is MNHEY, CDR2 SMNVEV (reference sequence). Here the CDR3 reads CASSPRQARGSYGYTF. The CDR3 nucleotides are TGTGCCAGCAGTCCGCGACAGGCCCGAGGTTCCTATGGCTACACCTTC.